This entry describes one T cell receptor beta chain. What it binds is not known. This record comes from a study of shared clonotypes between healthy human individuals. Study observations and caveats: Rarefaction showed that sequencing of sorted subsets was incomplete (despite large depth).

Germline CDR1 reads PRHDT; CDR2 reads FYEKMQ (reference sequence). This CDR3 has 17 amino acids. J lost 5 bases, V lost 4 bases, and 14 bases had no gene match. Investigators spread the genomic DNA of each subset evenly over several immunoSEQ plates. Sorted subsets were amplified in replicate PCRs using about 210 ng DNA, about 30,000 T cell genomes. The method was immunoSEQ multiplex PCR; TCRdb's version includes in-frame clones alone and lacks a portion of them. Seen here are millions of clones, around 90% observed once, and the top ten hold more than 0.12%. The rearrangement links TRBV13 to TRBJ2-5; 9 positions match TRBD1. The receptor was isolated from a man younger than 30 in good health. The sequenced material came from naive CD4+ T cells sorted from blood. The subset is: CD45RA+ positively selected. The chain's CDR3 is CASSSSHRGQRRETQYF. In DNA form, the CDR3 reads TGTGCCAGCAGCTCATCACACAGGGGGCAAAGGAGGGAGACCCAGTACTTC. The whole variable domain, filled in from reference TRBV13 and TRBJ2-5, reads AAGVIQSPRHLIKEKRETATLKCYPIPRHDTVYWYQQGPGQDPQFLISFYEKMQSDKGSIPDRFSAQQFSDYHSELNMSSLELGDSALYFCASSSSHRGQRRETQYFGPGTRLLVL.